A single sample is the source of the 30 T cell receptor beta chains below, sequenced in a study of T cell changes during pregnancy in multiple sclerosis. Libraries were prepared by immunoSEQ multiplex PCR; TCRdb keeps only in-frame clonotypes and omits some of them. Of approximately 25,000 clones in the sample, more than 75% are singletons; the top ten hold around 0.7%. The sequencing here drew on CD4+ T cells from peripheral blood mononuclear cells, taken in the first trimester of pregnancy. These receptors all stem from a female donor in good health, enrolled as a control in a pregnancy study.

The chain couples TRBV5-4 to TRBJ1-6; the D is unclear. Trimming took 4 bases from V and 7 from J, leaving 12 bases between them. Germline loops: CDR1 SGHNT, CDR2 YYREEE (reference sequence). The CDR3 spans 14 residues. The CDR3 region has the DNA TGTGCCAGCAGCCCGCGAGGGCCAAATTCACCCCTCCACTTT. Protein sequence: CASSPRGPNSPLHF.

The chain has TRBV6-5 and TRBJ2-1; the D gene is possibly TRBD1 (6 bases). V was shortened by 5 bases and J by 5 bases, with 7 bases between the two germline ends. CDR1 and CDR2 from the germline V gene are MNHEY and SVGAGI. CDR3 size: 12 residues. The CDR3: CASSRQDNEQFF. As DNA, the CDR3 is TGTGCCAGCAGTAGACAGGACAATGAGCAGTTCTTC.

J is TRBJ2-3 and V is TRBV19, with 10 nucleotides matching TRBD2. Germline CDR1 is LNHDA and CDR2 is SQIVND (reference sequence). The CDR3 runs 16 residues. V trimming: 5 bases; J trimming: 4 bases; junction bases outside the gene matches: 9. CDR3 residues: CASSSPGLALPDTQYF. Here the CDR3 DNA reads TGTGCCAGTAGTTCTCCGGGACTAGCGCTTCCAGATACGCAGTATTTT.

This chain uses TRBV7-8 with TRBJ2-2; 8 positions agree with TRBD2. The germline CDR1 and CDR2 sequences are SGHVS and FQNEAQ. V was clipped by 5 bases and J by 6 bases; unmatched bases: 8. This CDR3 has 15 residues. CDR3 in amino acids: CASSGPGLVAGELFF. The CDR3 DNA follows: TGTGCCAGCAGCGGTCCGGGACTAGTGGCCGGGGAGCTGTTTTTT.

The chain uses TRBV5-8 and TRBJ2-2, with D possibly being TRBD1 (7 bases). Per germline, CDR1 SGHTS and CDR2 YDEGEE. The CDR3 has 17 amino acids. V was clipped by 5 bases and J by 0 bases, with 17 bases between them. This CDR3 reads CASRYSRGTANTGELFF. The CDR3 DNA sequence: TGTGCCAGCAGGTATTCCAGGGGGACTGCGAACACCGGGGAGCTGTTTTTT.

The chain uses TRBV5-4 and TRBJ2-7, with 8 bases that match TRBD2. The CDR3 extends over 15 amino acids. In germline, CDR1 is SGHNT, CDR2 YYREEE (reference sequence). Losses at the gene ends were 0 bases for V and 5 bases for J; bases not matched to a gene: 7. The CDR3 loop reads CASSLGSGRGNEQYF. The CDR3 region has the DNA TGTGCCAGCAGCTTGGGGAGCGGGAGAGGCAACGAGCAGTACTTC.

The CDR3 loop is CASGMRQGGSRTEAFF. The CDR3 DNA reads TGTGCTAGTGGCATGAGGCAGGGGGGAAGTAGAACTGAAGCTTTCTTT. The chain links TRBV12-5 to TRBJ1-1; 7 bases are a match to TRBD1. The CDR3 is 16 residues long. V lost 6 bases, J lost 5 bases, and 15 bases stayed unmatched. The germline V gene encodes CDR1 LGHNT and CDR2 FRNRAP.

This sequence joins TRBV21-1 and TRBJ1-2; the DNA was not compared with TRBD1, the D call given in the table. TRBV21-1 is recorded as a pseudogene. The CDR3 extends over 14 amino acids. The CDR3: CASSEDRMSYGYTF. The CDR3 coding sequence is TGTGCCAGCAGCGAAGACAGGATGAGCTATGGCTACACCTTC.

The CDR3 here is CASSSAGQGASGYTF. The CDR3 DNA follows: TGTGCCAGCAGTTCCGCGGGACAGGGGGCAAGTGGCTACACCTTC. The V gene is TRBV27, the J gene TRBJ1-2; 12 positions agree with TRBD1. The CDR3 contains 15 residues. The V gene's germline CDR1 is MNHEY and CDR2 SMNVEV (reference sequence). Unmatched junction bases numbered 7, after V lost 4 bases and J lost 7 bases.

The chain has TRBV29-1 and TRBJ2-3; 8 bases fit TRBD1. The germline gives CDR1 SQVTM, CDR2 ANQGSEA. The CDR3 is made up of 12 amino acids. J lost 4 bases, V lost 7 bases, and 4 bases had no gene match. The CDR3 sequence is CSARTGPDTQYF. The CDR3 DNA reads as TGCAGCGCCCGGACAGGGCCAGATACGCAGTATTTT.

V gene TRBV4-1 combines with J gene TRBJ2-1; 11 nucleotides agree with TRBD1. CDR1 and CDR2 from the germline V gene are MGHRA and YSYEKL. The CDR3 has 16 amino acids. Unmatched junction bases numbered 13, after V lost 4 bases and J lost 11 bases. This CDR3 reads CASSLSGTGGSPQQFF. CDR3 coding DNA: TGCGCCAGCAGCCTTTCCGGGACAGGGGGATCTCCTCAGCAGTTCTTC.

V gene TRBV5-6 combines with J gene TRBJ2-1; D is possibly TRBD1 (6 bases). This CDR3 region has 13 residues. V dropped 5 bases and J dropped 10 bases, with 16 bases sitting between them. Germline CDR1 and CDR2: SGHDT and YYEEEE. For the CDR3, the DNA is TGTGCCAGCAGGAATGGACAGACCGGGGAGCAGTTCTTC. Encoded protein: CASRNGQTGEQFF.

The V call is TRBV6-6, the J call TRBJ2-1; a weak D match, TRBD1 (5 bases). This CDR3 comprises 15 residues. The V gene's germline CDR1 is MNHNY and CDR2 SVGAGI (reference sequence). V was cut by 6 bases and J by 9 bases, with 21 bases left in between. The CDR3 region is CASSHTGAIPGEQFF. The CDR3 nucleotides read TGTGCCAGCAGCCATACTGGGGCCATCCCGGGTGAGCAGTTCTTC.

The genes are TRBV10-1 and TRBJ2-7; D perhaps matches TRBD1 (5 bases). V was shortened by 3 bases and J by 1 base, with 13 bases between the two germline ends. Germline V gene lookup returns CDR1 WNHNN and CDR2 SYGVQD (reference sequence). The CDR3 runs 15 residues. CDR3 sequence: CASSDVGRGSYEQYF. The CDR3 DNA follows: TGCGCCAGCAGTGATGTGGGTAGGGGTTCCTACGAGCAGTACTTC.

The chain couples TRBV7-9 to TRBJ1-1, with 7 bases identical to TRBD1. With V trimmed by 8 bases and J by 3 bases, 6 bases remained unmatched. There are 13 residues in the CDR3. Germline V lookup: CDR1 SEHNR, CDR2 FQNEAQ (reference sequence). The CDR3 region is CASGRQGDTEAFF. CDR3 nucleotides: TGTGCCAGCGGTAGACAGGGCGACACTGAAGCTTTCTTT.

This chain uses TRBV5-4 with TRBJ2-6; D is unclear. The CDR3 has 15 amino acids. The ends were cut back, 0 bases at V and 1 base at J, with 5 bases in the middle. Germline V lookup: CDR1 SGHNT, CDR2 YYREEE (reference sequence). The CDR3 DNA follows: TGTGCCAGCAGCTTGGATCTTTCTGGGGCCAACGTCCTGACTTTC. Translation: CASSLDLSGANVLTF.

The V gene is TRBV7-3, the J gene TRBJ1-2; D might be TRBD1 (5 bases). Germline-derived CDR1 and CDR2 are SGHTA and FQGTGA. Trimming shortened V by 5 bases and J by 5 bases, and 12 bases separated the two germline ends. The CDR3 loop spans 13 amino acids. In DNA, the CDR3 is TGTGCCAGCAGCCCTCAGGGTCAGTATGGCTACACCTTC. This codes for CASSPQGQYGYTF.

Relative to its sample, this clone is medium-sized (0.01 to 0.1%). The rearrangement joins TRBV28 to TRBJ2-2; 8 positions match TRBD2. The germline gives CDR1 MDHEN, CDR2 SYDVKM. Unmatched junction bases numbered 6, after V lost 3 bases and J lost 6 bases. CDR3 length equals 15 residues. CDR3 amino acids: CASSFPGLAAGELFF. In DNA, the CDR3 is TGTGCCAGCAGTTTCCCCGGACTAGCCGCCGGGGAGCTGTTTTTT.

The rearrangement uses TRBV5-1 and TRBJ2-1; 13 nucleotides line up with TRBD2. CDR1 is SGHRS and CDR2 is YFSETQ in the germline V gene. Unmatched junction bases numbered 10, after V lost 6 bases and J lost 7 bases. The CDR3 length is 16 residues. DNA of the CDR3: TGCGCCAGCACCGGCGGTGGACTAGCGGGAGAAAATGAGCAGTTCTTC. Translation gives CASTGGGLAGENEQFF.

The chain couples TRBV19 to TRBJ2-5; D not certain. V lost 3 bases, J lost 8 bases, and 19 bases lay in between. The germline V gene encodes CDR1 LNHDA and CDR2 SQIVND (reference sequence). The CDR3 spans 15 residues. For the CDR3, the DNA is TGTGCCAGTAGTATTAAGGCGTCTAGAGATGACACCCAGTACTTC. Its protein product is CASSIKASRDDTQYF.

In nucleotides, the CDR3 is TGTGCCAGCAGCTCTACTCCGGGGTCCTACGAGCAGTACTTC. It encodes CASSSTPGSYEQYF. The chain has TRBV7-2 and TRBJ2-7, with a weak D call TRBD2 (5 bases). The CDR3 has 14 residues. CDR1 and CDR2 from the germline V gene are SGHTA and FQGNSA. Trimming removed 4 bases at V and 1 base at J, with 11 bases between. The variable domain in full, completed from reference TRBV7-2 and TRBJ2-7, reads GAGVSQSPSNKVTEKGKDVELRCDPISGHTALYWYRQSLGQGLEFLIYFQGNSAPDKSGLPSDRFSAERTGGSVSTLTIQRTQQEDSAVYLCASSSTPGSYEQYFGPGTRLTVT.

This clone was observed a handful of times. This sequence joins TRBV14 and TRBJ1-3, with TRBD1 matching over 7 bases. Per the germline V gene, CDR1 is SGHDN and CDR2 is FVKESK. Losses at the gene ends were 0 bases for V and 1 base for J; bases not matched to a gene: 3. The CDR3 totals 16 residues. CDR3 protein: CASSQESGGSGNTIYF. Written as DNA, the CDR3 is TGTGCCAGCAGCCAAGAATCAGGGGGGTCTGGAAACACCATATATTTT.

This chain links TRBV28 with TRBJ2-5, with TRBD2 identical over 8 bases. Germline CDR1 reads MDHEN; CDR2 reads SYDVKM. V lost 6 bases, J lost 5 bases, and 8 bases stayed unmatched. This CDR3 spans 14 amino acids. The CDR3 bases are TGTGCCAGCAGCCCCGGGGGGGCCCAGGAGACCCAGTACTTC. Encoded protein: CASSPGGAQETQYF.

The rearrangement links TRBV19 to TRBJ1-1; D is unclear. From germline, CDR1 is LNHDA and CDR2 SQIVND (reference sequence). The CDR3 runs 13 residues. V was clipped by 1 base and J by 3 bases, with 6 bases between them. The DNA of the CDR3 is TGTGCCAGTAGTATAGGCCGGGACACTGAAGCTTTCTTT. Translating gives CASSIGRDTEAFF.

The CDR3, as DNA: TGTGCCAGCAGCCTACGGGACACGACTAACTATGGCTACACCTTC. Translation: CASSLRDTTNYGYTF. V gene TRBV5-6 combines with J gene TRBJ1-2, with D perhaps TRBD1 (6 bases). The CDR3 sequence is 15 residues long. Germline V gene sequence: CDR1 SGHDT, CDR2 YYEEEE. The germline V and J ends were trimmed by 4 bases and 0 bases, with 13 bases remaining between them.

The sample holds a few counts of this clone. The chain is built from TRBV19 and TRBJ1-1; possibly TRBD1 for D (5 bases). V dropped 7 bases and J dropped 0 bases, with 15 bases sitting between them. CDR3 length: 15 amino acids. Germline loops: CDR1 LNHDA, CDR2 SQIVND (reference sequence). The CDR3 spells CASNPAGTMNTEAFF. The CDR3 DNA is TGTGCCAGTAATCCGGCGGGGACTATGAACACTGAAGCTTTCTTT.

The rearrangement joins TRBV7-9 to TRBJ2-2, with D perhaps TRBD2 (5 bases). Deletions cut 5 bases from V and 4 bases from J, with 11 bases between. The germline CDR1 and CDR2 sequences are SEHNR and FQNEAQ (reference sequence). The CDR3 is 14 residues long. Written as DNA, the CDR3 is TGTGCCAGCAGCCTTGGGAGAGGCACCGGGGAGCTGTTTTTT. This translates into CASSLGRGTGELFF.

This clone showed up just a few times. The rearrangement uses TRBV5-4 and TRBJ1-1, with TRBD1 matching 8 bases. CDR1 and CDR2 (germline): SGHNT, YYREEE (reference sequence). The trim removed 2 bases at V and 6 bases at J, leaving 6 bases unmatched. The CDR3 contains 14 residues. The CDR3 loop is CASSFPGGASEAFF. The CDR3 DNA reads as TGTGCCAGCAGCTTTCCAGGGGGCGCCTCTGAAGCTTTCTTT.

The chain has TRBV11-3 and TRBJ2-7; weak D call: TRBD2 (6 bases). Germline values: CDR1 SGHNT, CDR2 YENEEA. Trimming removed 3 bases at V and 8 bases at J, with 11 bases between. The CDR3 is made up of 12 amino acids. The CDR3 protein is CASSFFGGQQYF. The DNA of the CDR3 is TGTGCCAGCAGCTTTTTTGGAGGGCAGCAGTACTTC.

The V and J genes are TRBV14 and TRBJ2-3; 7 bases line up with TRBD2. The germline V gene has CDR1 SGHDN and CDR2 FVKESK. This CDR3 has 17 amino acids. Germline trimming cut 3 bases from V and 2 bases from J; bases unmatched to any gene: 11. DNA of the CDR3: TGTGCCAGCAGCCAGGACGCAAGCGGGACGGCCACAGATACGCAGTATTTT. This codes for CASSQDASGTATDTQYF.